This entry lists 23 T cell receptor beta chains sequenced from one sample in a study of a mutant IDH1 vaccine in newly diagnosed glioma. Produced via immunoSEQ multiplex PCR; TCRdb's table is partial and in-frame only. The repertoire holds about 92,000 clones, 83% seen once, with approximately 7.4% in the top ten. Time point: baseline, week 1 (first vaccination visit). Treatment: pre-vaccination baseline after standard-of-care therapy. The sample in question was PBMCs, obtained from a glioma patient treated with radiotherapy, temozolomide or both. These receptor sequences come from a woman between 45 and 65 years old with glioma.

The V gene is TRBV4-1, the J gene TRBJ2-3; 8 nucleotides agree with TRBD1. V dropped 4 bases and J dropped 2; count of bases not matched to a gene: 5. The CDR3 loop spans 15 amino acids. The germline CDR1 and CDR2 sequences are MGHRA and YSYEKL. This CDR3 reads CASSRQGQDTDTQYF. CDR3 coding DNA: TGCGCCAGCAGCCGACAGGGGCAGGACACAGATACGCAGTATTTT.

The V and J genes are TRBV2 and TRBJ2-1; TRBD2 matches at 7 bases. Looked up from germline, CDR1 is SNHLY and CDR2 is FYNNEI. CDR3 length: 16 amino acids. The V and J ends lost 1 base and 4 bases, in that order; junction bases with no gene match: 7. DNA for the CDR3: TGTGCCAGCAGTGAAGGTGGCGGGGGACCGTACAATGAGCAGTTCTTC. Its translation: CASSEGGGGPYNEQFF.

The chain joins TRBV18 to TRBJ1-5, with 8 bases fitting TRBD1. With 1 base clipped from V and 6 bases from J, the junction kept 5 bases outside the gene matches. Germline V gene lookup returns CDR1 KGHSH and CDR2 LQKENI. CDR3 length: 15 residues. The DNA of the CDR3 is TGTGCCAGCTCACCACAAACAGGGGGAATTCAGCCCCAGCATTTT. It is translated as CASSPQTGGIQPQHF.

The V call is TRBV9, the J call TRBJ1-1; 8 bases agree with TRBD1. Germline CDR1 and CDR2: SGDLS and YYNGEE. The CDR3 has 17 amino acids. The junction had 9 bases not matched to a gene; V was cut back by 2 bases and J by 0 bases. DNA for the CDR3: TGTGCCAGCAGCGTTACAGGGGGGAATATCATGAACACTGAAGCTTTCTTT. Protein sequence: CASSVTGGNIMNTEAFF.

This clone was observed a few times. The chain has TRBV19 and TRBJ1-4; D possibly corresponds to TRBD1 (6 bases). Trimming removed 5 bases at V and 8 bases at J, with 15 bases between. This CDR3 region has 14 residues. Germline V lookup: CDR1 LNHDA, CDR2 SQIVND (reference sequence). The CDR3 coding sequence is TGTGCCAGTAGTCCTACAGGGACCACAGAAAAACTGTTTTTT. This translates into CASSPTGTTEKLFF.

This chain uses TRBV28 with TRBJ1-2, with 9 bases aligning to TRBD1. The CDR3 totals 15 residues. Germline V lookup: CDR1 MDHEN, CDR2 SYDVKM. The J segment lost 7 bases and the V segment lost 5 bases, leaving 11 bases of the junction unmatched. DNA of the CDR3: TGTGCCAGCAGTGTCACAGGGGGCGCTTCAGGTGGCTACACCTTC. It codes for CASSVTGGASGGYTF.

The chain recombines TRBV6-5 with TRBJ1-3; no definite D call. Deletions cut 6 bases from V and 3 bases from J, with 6 bases between. Germline CDR1 reads MNHEY; CDR2 reads SVGAGI. The CDR3 has 12 residues. The CDR3 is CASSSYGNTIYF. CDR3 in DNA: TGTGCCAGCAGCTCGTATGGAAACACCATATATTTT.

The V and J genes are TRBV18 and TRBJ1-4; D unresolved. The CDR3 is 16 residues long. Germline CDR1 and CDR2: KGHSH and LQKENI. Between the trimmed V and J ends, which lost 1 base and 8 bases, there was a span of 17 bases. The chain's CDR3 is CASSPRQRASEEKLFF. The DNA of the CDR3 is TGTGCCAGCTCACCACGTCAGAGAGCGAGTGAGGAAAAACTGTTTTTT. Looking up the rest from reference TRBV18 and TRBJ1-4 gives the full variable domain: NAGVMQNPRHLVRRRGQEARLRCSPMKGHSHVYWYRQLPEEGLKFMVYLQKENIIDESGMPKERFSAEFPKEGPSILRIQQVVRGDSAAYFCASSPRQRASEEKLFFGSGTQLSVL.

The chain has TRBV18 and TRBJ2-4, with D unclear. The V gene's germline CDR1 is KGHSH and CDR2 LQKENI. This CDR3 spans 12 amino acids. V was shortened by 6 bases and J by 6 bases, with 9 bases between the two germline ends. The CDR3 DNA reads as TGTGCCAGCTCTATGGCAGGAAACATTCAGTACTTC. Amino acids: CASSMAGNIQYF.

The chain uses TRBV9 and TRBJ2-1; D remains unclear. Germline V CDR1 and CDR2: SGDLS, YYNGEE. The CDR3 sequence is 16 residues long. V lost 0 bases, J lost 2 bases, and 12 bases lay in between. The CDR3 DNA reads as TGTGCCAGCAGCGTAGGTCGGGTTACAACCTACAATGAGCAGTTCTTC. This encodes CASSVGRVTTYNEQFF.

This rearrangement joins TRBV7-2 to TRBJ2-6; no clear D gene. With 2 bases removed from V and 0 bases from J, the gap between germline ends came to 8 bases. The CDR3 totals 16 residues. The germline CDR1 and CDR2 sequences are SGHTA and FQGNSA. In nucleotides, the CDR3 is TGTGCCAGCAGCTTAAGGCTCACCTCTGGGGCCAACGTCCTGACTTTC. It specifies CASSLRLTSGANVLTF.

A few counts support this clone. The rearrangement uses TRBV28 and TRBJ2-1; 8 nucleotides agree with TRBD1. V lost 4 bases to trimming and J lost 5 bases; unmatched junction nucleotides: 7. The CDR3 contains 15 residues. CDR1 is MDHEN and CDR2 is SYDVKM in the germline V gene. This CDR3 is CASSWRSGGHNEQFF. The CDR3 DNA reads TGTGCCAGCAGTTGGAGGTCAGGGGGCCACAATGAGCAGTTCTTC. Based on the CDR3 plus reference TRBV28 and TRBJ2-1, the full variable domain is DVKVTQSSRYLVKRTGEKVFLECVQDMDHENMFWYRQDPGLGLRLIYFSYDVKMKEKGDIPEGYSVSREKKERFSLILESASTNQTSMYLCASSWRSGGHNEQFFGPGTRLTVL.

CDR3 sequence: CAIRQGTEAFF. The DNA for the CDR3 is TGTGCCATCAGGCAGGGAACTGAAGCTTTCTTT. The chain carries TRBV10-3 and TRBJ1-1; D is possibly TRBD1 (5 bases). The V and J ends lost 6 bases and 5 bases respectively, with 7 bases between them. This CDR3 has 11 amino acids. The germline V gene has CDR1 ENHRY and CDR2 SYGVKD.

V usage is TRBV4-2 and J usage is TRBJ1-2, with D possibly TRBD1 on 6 matching bases. The CDR3 totals 16 residues. Trimming stripped 3 bases from V and 4 bases from J, with 18 bases between. Germline lookup yields CDR1 LGHNA and CDR2 YNFKEQ. CDR3 protein: CASSQEPGERSYGYTF. The CDR3 nucleotides are TGTGCCAGCAGCCAGGAACCAGGGGAGAGGAGCTATGGCTACACCTTC.

This chain connects TRBV6-4 to TRBJ2-7; D is uncertain. Trimming took 0 bases from V and 4 from J, leaving 16 bases between them. The germline V gene has CDR1 MRHNA and CDR2 SNTAGT. The CDR3 runs to 16 residues. Here the CDR3 reads CASSDSRRASSYEQYF. The DNA for the CDR3 is TGTGCCAGCAGTGACTCGCGCCGGGCCTCGTCTTACGAGCAGTACTTC.

This clone has just a few counts. The chain links TRBV10-3 to TRBJ1-6; D remains unclear. The CDR3 is made up of 14 amino acids. V was trimmed by 10 bases and J by 4 bases, leaving 14 bases between them. Germline CDR1 is ENHRY and CDR2 is SYGVKD. CDR3 amino acids: CATGDFPYNSPLHF. DNA for the CDR3: TGTGCCACCGGGGATTTTCCTTATAATTCACCCCTCCACTTT.

In its sample, this clone was seen a few times. V gene TRBV11-3 combines with J gene TRBJ2-7; D assignment may be TRBD1 or TRBD2 (5 bases each). CDR3 size: 14 residues. The V and J ends lost 6 bases and 2 bases respectively, with 14 bases between them. Per the germline V gene, CDR1 is SGHNT and CDR2 is YENEEA. CDR3 protein: CASSRDGAAYEQYF. The CDR3 nucleotides are TGTGCCAGCAGTAGGGACGGAGCCGCCTACGAGCAGTACTTC.

The V call is TRBV18, the J call TRBJ2-3; weak D call: TRBD2 (5 bases). The CDR3 contains 17 residues. Germline V CDR1 and CDR2: KGHSH, LQKENI. V lost 4 bases, J lost 1 base, and 18 bases lay in between. CDR3 sequence (DNA): TGTGCCAGCTCACAAGAAGGACTCGGCGGTGGCACAGATACGCAGTATTTT. This codes for CASSQEGLGGGTDTQYF.

The chain links TRBV7-9 to TRBJ2-5; 8 nucleotides agree with TRBD1. V shed 6 bases and J 5 bases; nucleotides not matched to a gene: 5. From germline, CDR1 is SEHNR and CDR2 FQNEAQ (reference sequence). This CDR3 is 13 amino acids long. The CDR3 DNA is TGTGCCAGCAGGGCAGGGGGCGCGGAGACCCAGTACTTC. This translates into CASRAGGAETQYF.

This clone was observed once. The rearrangement links TRBV30 to TRBJ2-1, with 9 bases that match TRBD2. Germline V gene sequence: CDR1 GTSNPN, CDR2 SVGIG (reference sequence). V lost 4 bases, J lost 8 bases, and 9 bases stayed unmatched. The CDR3 is made up of 14 amino acids. The CDR3 spells CAWNLMRGGDEQFF. CDR3 nucleotide sequence: TGTGCCTGGAATCTGATGCGGGGGGGCGATGAGCAGTTCTTC.

This clone was counted a few times. The chain has TRBV19 and TRBJ1-1; D not certain. The CDR3 length is 13 residues. Germline V CDR1 and CDR2: LNHDA, SQIVND (reference sequence). V lost 1 base and J 5 bases, leaving 8 bases between the germline ends. CDR3 sequence (DNA): TGTGCCAGTAGTATAGGGGTTGGGACTGAAGCTTTCTTT. This sequence encodes CASSIGVGTEAFF.

The chain couples TRBV28 to TRBJ1-2; D gene unclear. The CDR3 consists of 12 residues. Germline-derived CDR1 and CDR2 are MDHEN and SYDVKM. The V end was cut by 9 bases, the J end by 8 bases, with 16 bases between. CDR3 protein: CASSDRAPGYTF. For the CDR3, the DNA is TGTGCCAGTTCGGACCGGGCGCCGGGCTACACCTTC.

CDR3 nucleotides: TGTGCCAGCAGCGTAGAGGCACACATCTACGAGCAGTACTTC. Residues: CASSVEAHIYEQYF. V and J are TRBV9 and TRBJ2-7; D remains ambiguous. V lost 0 bases to trimming and J lost 3 bases, with 10 bases between them. The length of the CDR3 is 14 residues. Germline-derived CDR1 and CDR2 are SGDLS and YYNGEE. Full variable domain (rest looked up from reference TRBV9 and TRBJ2-7): DSGVTQTPKHLITATGQRVTLRCSPRSGDLSVYWYQQSLDQGLQFLIQYYNGEERAKGNILERFSAQQFPDLHSELNLSSLELGDSALYFCASSVEAHIYEQYFGPGTRLTVT.